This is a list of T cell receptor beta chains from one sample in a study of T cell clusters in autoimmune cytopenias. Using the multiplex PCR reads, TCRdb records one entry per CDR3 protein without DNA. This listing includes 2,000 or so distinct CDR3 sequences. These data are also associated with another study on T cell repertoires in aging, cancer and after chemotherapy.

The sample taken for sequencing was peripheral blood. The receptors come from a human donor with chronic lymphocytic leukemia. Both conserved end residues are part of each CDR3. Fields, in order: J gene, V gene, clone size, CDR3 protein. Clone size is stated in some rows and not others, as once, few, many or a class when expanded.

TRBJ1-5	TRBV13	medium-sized	CASSYRQGRGNQPQHF
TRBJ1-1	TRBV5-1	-	CASSLRHLGKTEAFF
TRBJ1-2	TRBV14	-	CASSQEWGGEDGYTF
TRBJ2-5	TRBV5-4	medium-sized	CASSLEDTQETQYF
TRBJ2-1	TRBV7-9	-	CASRLGQGSYNEQFF
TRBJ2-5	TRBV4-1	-	CASSQDVRQGGRGETQYF
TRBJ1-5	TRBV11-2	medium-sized	CASSLSGNQPQHF
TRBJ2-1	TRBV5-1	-	CASSLEGFSYNEQFF
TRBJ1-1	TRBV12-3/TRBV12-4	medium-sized	CASSLYTVGNTEAFF
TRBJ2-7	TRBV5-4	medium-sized	CASSFQGARGYEQYF
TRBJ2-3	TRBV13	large	CASSALRDRVTDTQYF
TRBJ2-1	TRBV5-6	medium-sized	CASSQTDRSFGQFF
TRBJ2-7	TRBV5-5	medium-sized	CASSSLGRDVAYEQYF
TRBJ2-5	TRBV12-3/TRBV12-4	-	CASSRGGAFPETQYF
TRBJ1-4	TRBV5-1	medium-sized	CASSLGQANEKLFF
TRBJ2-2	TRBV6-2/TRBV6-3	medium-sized	CASSYGDPWNTGELFF
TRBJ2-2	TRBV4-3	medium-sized	CASSQDRADTGELFF
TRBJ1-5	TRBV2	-	CASDYDSNQPQHF
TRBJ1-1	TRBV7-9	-	CASSFPLNTEAFF
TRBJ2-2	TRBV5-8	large	CAGLQGVGELFF
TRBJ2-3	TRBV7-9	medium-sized	CASSLVGVATQYF
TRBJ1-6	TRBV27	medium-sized	CASSVGQYNSPLHF
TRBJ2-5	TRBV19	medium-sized	CASSIIHGEETQYF
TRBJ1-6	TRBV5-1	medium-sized	CASSHSRQGGSPLHF
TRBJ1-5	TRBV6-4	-	CASSDAGTGSPGTNQPQHF
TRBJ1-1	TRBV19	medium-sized	CASIDTGMYTEAFF
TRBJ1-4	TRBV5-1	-	CASSGRDAETDEKLFF
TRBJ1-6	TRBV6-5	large	CASNLGGINSPLHF
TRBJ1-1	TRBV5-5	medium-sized	CASSLSGGTDTEAFF
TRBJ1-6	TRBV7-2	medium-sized	CASSSPDFFSPLHF
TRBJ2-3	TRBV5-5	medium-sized	CASSLALVQSDTQYF
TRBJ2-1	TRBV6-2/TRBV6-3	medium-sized	CASMASSYNEQFF
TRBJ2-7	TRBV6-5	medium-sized	CASSYDRSYEQYF
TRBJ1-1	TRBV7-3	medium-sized	CASRLGPAGTEAFF
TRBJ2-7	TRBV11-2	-	CASSLLEVAYEQYF
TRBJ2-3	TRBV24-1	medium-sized	CATSDNPTDTQYF
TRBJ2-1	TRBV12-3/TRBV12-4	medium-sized	CASSLHRGGGPPGYNEQFF
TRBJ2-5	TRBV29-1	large	CSAVGGEETQYF
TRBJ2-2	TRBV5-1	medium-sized	CASSYQGAANTGELFF
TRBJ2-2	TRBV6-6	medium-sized	CASSTTGWSATGELFF
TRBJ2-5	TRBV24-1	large	CATSDGVQNQETQYF
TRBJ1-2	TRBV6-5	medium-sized	CASTLRTGGFGYTF
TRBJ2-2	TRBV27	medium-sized	CASSSSYKGAGELFF
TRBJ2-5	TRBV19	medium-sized	CASSQGGFGPPRETQYF
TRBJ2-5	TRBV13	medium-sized	CASSTRVVVEGTQYF
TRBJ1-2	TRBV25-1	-	CASSERAWGGYGYTF
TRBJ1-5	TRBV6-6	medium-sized	CASTSTTTGRNQPQHF
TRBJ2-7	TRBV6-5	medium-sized	CASSRNRDSYEQYF
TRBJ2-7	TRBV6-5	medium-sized	CASSPLGDETSYEQYF
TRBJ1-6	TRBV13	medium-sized	CASSPGGYNSPLHF
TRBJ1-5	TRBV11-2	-	CASSLDGDSNQPQHF
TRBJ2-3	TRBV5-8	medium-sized	CASSSTRESTDTQYF
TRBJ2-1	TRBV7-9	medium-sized	CASSPAGTRSEQFF
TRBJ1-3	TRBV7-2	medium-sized	CASSLGGVGLRSGNTIYF